This T cell receptor beta chain is from a study of CD8 T cells in ankylosing spondylitis. This CDR3 is 17 amino acids long. The germline gives CDR1 SGHRS, CDR2 YFSETQ. With 0 bases clipped from V and 0 bases from J, the junction kept 4 bases outside the gene matches. From the 5' RACE reads, TCRdb called clonotypes with MiXCR, one entry per CDR3 protein. The sample holds 250,000 to 400,000 distinct CDR3 sequences, around a tenth seen once. This clonotype was recorded at least ten times. This sequence originates from a female donor with ankylosing spondylitis or in good health (not recorded which). The chain combines TRBV5-1 with TRBJ2-1; 9 bases map to TRBD2. Sequenced material: blood, either unsorted or a sorted T cell fraction (not recorded which). Written as DNA, the CDR3 is TGCGCCAGCAGCTTGGGACTAGCGGTTAGCTCCTACAATGAGCAGTTCTTC. Translated, it gives CASSLGLAVSSYNEQFF.